The rows below give T cell receptor beta chains drawn from one sample of a study of shared clonotypes between healthy human individuals. Assay: immunoSEQ multiplex PCR; the TCRdb copy retains only in-frame clones and omits some. The sample has roughly 2.1 million clones, 93% seen once. The sample taken for sequencing was naive CD8+ T cells from PBMCs. These receptors all come from a man between 18 and 35 years old in good health. Some clones in this sample may be carry-over from other donors' samples. The conserved cysteine and the conserved F or W are not part of the CDR3 here. The D gene is left open where the match is weak. Clone size is not always given. Where it is, it says once, few, many or a class for expanded clones.

clone_size | d_call | v_call | cdr3_aa
- | TRBD2 | TRBV27 | ASKGTSGGLYEQY
- | - | TRBV6-1 | ASSKAPGMDEETQY
- | TRBD1 | TRBV10-2 | ASSSGTGNTGELF
once | - | TRBV25-1 | ASSELWGNEQF
- | - | TRBV27 | ASSNNRATYEQY
once | - | TRBV5-4 | ASSPLESPNEQF
- | TRBD2 | TRBV11-3 | ASSPRTSGYNEQF
- | - | TRBV4-1 | ASSQVWSSYNEQF
- | - | TRBV2 | ASSQIDGARGNQPQH
- | - | TRBV7-9 | ASSEATGAFYEQY
- | TRBD1 | TRBV6-5 | ASSYSGQGVNEQY
- | - | TRBV9 | ASSVAKGTGYGYT
once | TRBD2 | TRBV9 | ASSPPGSGRGEQF
- | TRBD2 | TRBV5-1 | ASSPLAGNPTDTQY
few | - | TRBV18 | ASSPAGLTTEAF
- | TRBD2 | TRBV28 | ASSFLLTGLAGASYEQY